Sequencing of this TCR beta chain was carried out in a study of human T cells and chemical hapten exposure. Across the whole study: Diagnoses of alopecia areata, totalis or universalis occurred in mostly female patients.

The sample holds a few counts of this clonotype. Its antigen is still unknown. V lost 3 bases and J lost 3; bases outside the gene matches: 10. The CDR3 spans 16 residues. Germline V lookup: CDR1 SGDLS, CDR2 YYNGEE. Per the original data handling: Samples contained a median of roughly 99,000 TCRs, with a range of about 23,224 to 690,600. One entry per CDR3 protein, called by TCRdb with MiXCR from the RACE reads. V and J calls and clone size were set by TCRdb, not the authors. This table holds some 87,000 distinct CDR3 sequences, under 13% found once. Time point in this sample: patch test 1, 2 weeks after DPC sensitization. Regarding treatment: therapeutic diphenylcyclopropenone sensitization with weekly scalp DPC. Study observations and caveats: PT1 expanded TCR numbers tracked positively with patch test score. Healthy individuals' immune responses may differ from those of donors, who had alopecia.

The chain uses TRBV9 and TRBJ2-3; the match to TRBD1 covers 7 bases. The clonotype was recovered from a woman between 45 and 60 years old with alopecia areata. Some clones in this sample may be carry-over from other donors' samples. Sample: whole blood, taken in connection with sensitization to the hapten diphenylcyclopropenone (DPC). Here the CDR3 DNA reads TGTGCCAGCAGCGCTATCCAGGGGGTGGGAACAGATACGCAGTATTTT. Amino acids: CASSAIQGVGTDTQYF.